The 31 T cell receptor beta chains below were found in one sample sequenced in a study of T cell responses to AZD1222 COVID-19 vaccine listed by TCRdb under 2021. Preparation of the library involved the immunoSEQ multiplex PCR assay. Held by TCRdb, this immuneACCESS table contains in-frame sequences only and omits some clones. Under half of the omission traces to an unresolved V gene where checked; the cause of the rest is unknown. For this sample there are about 110,000 clones; roughly 93% appear just once. The ten largest clonotypes hold approximately 2.9% of the sample. What the time point label conveys for this sample: about 28 days (+/-7) after the second vaccine dose. The sequencing here drew on peripheral blood, taken 28 days after the second AZD1222 dose. These receptors all stem from an adult who received the AZD1222 COVID-19 vaccine.

The rearrangement uses TRBV11-3 and TRBJ2-1; D remains unclear. The CDR3 has 15 residues. The V end was cut by 6 bases, the J end by 6 bases, with 18 bases between. CDR1 is SGHNT, CDR2 YENEEA, per germline. Here the CDR3 DNA reads TGTGCCAGCAGTAAAGACACGCGCCCCGGCAATGAGCAGTTCTTC. Its protein is CASSKDTRPGNEQFF.

The V call is TRBV7-9, the J call TRBJ1-2, with D perhaps matching TRBD1 (6 bases). The CDR3 is made up of 17 amino acids. CDR1 and CDR2 from the germline V gene are SEHNR and FQNEAQ (reference sequence). V shed 2 bases and J shed 5 bases, with 21 bases lying between them. CDR3 sequence: CASSLTAGVALDYGYTF. The CDR3 DNA reads TGTGCCAGCAGCTTAACGGCAGGGGTCGCCCTCGATTATGGCTACACCTTC.

The chain combines TRBV11-2 with TRBJ2-7; 8 nucleotides align to TRBD1. The CDR3 is 15 residues long. CDR1 and CDR2 from the germline V gene are SGHAT and FQNNGV. V lost 4 bases to trimming and J lost 2 bases; unmatched junction nucleotides: 7. The CDR3 is CASSSTGAVPYEQYF. The CDR3 DNA sequence: TGTGCCAGCAGCTCGACAGGGGCCGTGCCCTACGAGCAGTACTTC.

The chain is built from TRBV3-1 (or the pseudogene TRBV3-2) and TRBJ2-7; D may be TRBD2 (6 bases). V was cut by 1 base and J by 0 bases, with 16 bases left in between. This CDR3 has 17 amino acids. Germline CDR1 reads LGHDT; CDR2 reads YNNKEL (reference sequence). Here the CDR3 reads CASSQVFWRGSSYEQYF. The CDR3 DNA reads TGTGCCAGCAGCCAAGTTTTCTGGAGGGGCAGCTCCTACGAGCAGTACTTC.

Only one count was recorded for this clone. The chain is built from TRBV19 and TRBJ1-2, with TRBD1 matching over 8 bases. The germline V gene has CDR1 LNHDA and CDR2 SQIVND (reference sequence). J lost 4 bases, V lost 7 bases, and 17 bases had no gene match. The CDR3 contains 17 residues. The DNA of the CDR3 is TGTGCCAGTACCCCACGGACAGGGTTATTCCCGCCCTATGGCTACACCTTC. Translating gives CASTPRTGLFPPYGYTF.

J is TRBJ1-4 and V is TRBV19; tentative D call: TRBD1 (5 bases). V lost 5 bases to trimming and J lost 0 bases, with 7 bases between them. The V gene's germline CDR1 is LNHDA and CDR2 SQIVND (reference sequence). The CDR3 consists of 14 residues. CDR3 sequence: CASSVGATNEKLFF. In DNA form, the CDR3 reads TGTGCCAGTAGTGTGGGGGCAACTAATGAAAAACTGTTTTTT.

This clone appeared a single time. The rearrangement links TRBV30 to TRBJ1-3; no reliable D call. V was trimmed by 0 bases and J by 7 bases, leaving 10 bases between them. The CDR3 loop spans 13 amino acids. From germline, CDR1 is GTSNPN and CDR2 SVGIG (reference sequence). Here the CDR3 DNA reads TGTGCCTGGAGTGTTGGTCGACTCAACACCATATATTTT. Translated: CAWSVGRLNTIYF.

The chain links TRBV27 to TRBJ1-2; no firm D call. V was pared by 5 bases and J by 3 bases, with 25 bases between. The CDR3 is 18 residues long. Germline V gene lookup returns CDR1 MNHEY and CDR2 SMNVEV (reference sequence). The CDR3 region has the DNA TGTGCCAGCAGTCCTAGCCGGTGGAAGAGGGTTCGAGACTATGGCTACACCTTC. This codes for CASSPSRWKRVRDYGYTF.

The rearrangement uses TRBV5-4 and TRBJ1-2, with a weak D call TRBD1 (6 bases). The CDR3 spans 13 residues. In germline, CDR1 is SGHNT, CDR2 YYREEE (reference sequence). Trimming removed 4 bases from V and 4 bases from J, with 11 bases in between. CDR3 sequence: CASSLEGGYGYTF. The CDR3 nucleotides read TGTGCCAGCAGCCTCGAGGGGGGCTATGGCTACACCTTC. Together with reference TRBV5-4 and TRBJ1-2, the CDR3 gives the full variable domain: ETGVTQSPTHLIKTRGQQVTLRCSSQSGHNTVSWYQQALGQGPQFIFQYYREEENGRGNFPPRFSGLQFPNYSSELNVNALELDDSALYLCASSLEGGYGYTFGSGTRLTVV.

The chain couples TRBV6-6 to TRBJ2-2; no firm D call. This CDR3 is built from 11 residues. V lost 6 bases and J 6 bases, leaving 5 bases between the germline ends. CDR1 is MNHNY, CDR2 SVGAGI, per germline (reference sequence). The CDR3 DNA follows: TGTGCCAGCAGCGGATCCGGGGAGCTGTTTTTT. Translation gives CASSGSGELFF.

This clone was observed at least ten times. The J gene is TRBJ2-1, the V gene TRBV27, with TRBD1 identical over 8 bases. The CDR3 has 14 residues. V lost 3 bases, J lost 7 bases, and 5 bases stayed unmatched. CDR1 and CDR2 (germline): MNHEY, SMNVEV (reference sequence). The CDR3 DNA reads as TGTGCCAGCAGTTTCGGACAGGGAGTGAATGAGCAGTTCTTC. The encoded protein is CASSFGQGVNEQFF.

The gene calls are TRBV12-3 or TRBV12-4 and TRBJ2-7, with unresolved D. V lost 8 bases and J lost 7, with 12 bases in between. The CDR3 is made up of 11 amino acids. The DNA for the CDR3 is TGTGCCAGCCCCGTCGGAACGGAGCAGTACTTC. Its translation: CASPVGTEQYF.

For the CDR3, the DNA is TGTGCCAGCAGCTTAATGCGGGACGCGGCCTACAATGAGCAGTTCTTC. It codes for CASSLMRDAAYNEQFF. The chain links TRBV11-2 to TRBJ2-1; D may be TRBD2 (6 bases). Germline V gene data show CDR1 as SGHAT and CDR2 as FQNNGV. V was pared by 2 bases and J by 2 bases, with 13 bases between. The CDR3 covers 16 residues.

The chain employs TRBV5-4 and TRBJ2-7; the D gene could be TRBD1 or TRBD2 (5 bases each). Trimming cost V 1 base and J 4 bases, with 9 bases left between them. Looked up from germline, CDR1 is SGHNT and CDR2 is YYREEE (reference sequence). CDR3 length equals 13 residues. For the CDR3, the DNA is TGTGCCAGCAGCTTGTGGGGGAAATACGAGCAGTACTTC. Translated, it gives CASSLWGKYEQYF. The complete variable domain, with remaining parts taken from reference TRBV5-4 and TRBJ2-7, reads ETGVTQSPTHLIKTRGQQVTLRCSSQSGHNTVSWYQQALGQGPQFIFQYYREEENGRGNFPPRFSGLQFPNYSSELNVNALELDDSALYLCASSLWGKYEQYFGPGTRLTVT.

CDR3 DNA sequence: TGTGCCAGCAGCTTAGACCGGCCAGGGGCAGATACGCAGTATTTT. It specifies CASSLDRPGADTQYF. The chain recombines TRBV11-2 with TRBJ2-3; a weak D match, TRBD1 (6 bases). CDR1 is SGHAT, CDR2 FQNNGV, per germline. The CDR3 runs to 15 residues. Trimming took 0 bases from V and 4 from J, leaving 11 bases between them.

This rearrangement joins TRBV15 to TRBJ2-1; D may be TRBD1 (5 bases). The CDR3 sequence is 15 residues long. CDR1 LNHNV and CDR2 YYDKDF come from the germline V gene (reference sequence). V lost 5 bases to trimming and J lost 4 bases, with 15 bases between them. The CDR3: CATSVRTDSYNEQFF. The CDR3 DNA reads TGTGCCACCAGCGTAAGGACCGACAGTTACAATGAGCAGTTCTTC.

The CDR3 nucleotides read TGTGCCAGCAGCCAAGATAGGGGTCAGCCGGATGAGCAGTTCTTC. This codes for CASSQDRGQPDEQFF. The chain combines TRBV4-2 with TRBJ2-1, with D perhaps matching TRBD1 (5 bases). There are 15 residues in the CDR3. V was clipped by 0 bases and J by 8 bases, with 14 bases between them. The germline gives CDR1 LGHNA, CDR2 YNFKEQ.

This rearrangement joins TRBV7-8 to TRBJ1-1; D possibly corresponds to TRBD1 (6 bases). The V gene lost 4 bases and the J gene lost 8 bases, with 14 bases spanning the gap. There are 13 residues in the CDR3. CDR1 is SGHVS, CDR2 FQNEAQ, per germline. CDR3 residues: CASSSIGGQEAFF. The CDR3 coding sequence is TGTGCCAGCAGCTCAATTGGGGGACAAGAAGCTTTCTTT.

The rearrangement joins TRBV28 to TRBJ2-1, with TRBD2 matching over 7 bases. The ends lost 3 bases at V and 2 bases at J; junction bases unmatched: 7. The V gene's germline CDR1 is MDHEN and CDR2 SYDVKM. CDR3 length: 16 residues. In nucleotides, the CDR3 is TGTGCCAGCAGTTTTGGGCTAGCGGAACCCTACAATGAGCAGTTCTTC. Protein sequence: CASSFGLAEPYNEQFF.

The V call is TRBV14, the J call TRBJ2-4; D is perhaps TRBD2 (5 bases). V was shortened by 4 bases and J by 12 bases, with 10 bases between the two germline ends. Per the germline V gene, CDR1 is SGHDN and CDR2 is FVKESK. CDR3 length: 11 amino acids. The CDR3, as DNA: TGTGCCAGCAGCCGAGGCGGGCCTCAGTACTTC. Its translation: CASSRGGPQYF. Using reference TRBV14 and TRBJ2-4 for the parts outside the CDR3, the full variable domain is EAGVTQFPSHSVIEKGQTVTLRCDPISGHDNLYWYRRVMGKEIKFLLHFVKESKQDESGMPNNRFLAERTGGTYSTLKVQPAELEDSGVYFCASSRGGPQYFGAGTRLSVL.

The chain combines TRBV4-2 with TRBJ2-4, with D maybe TRBD1 (6 bases). CDR3 length: 12 amino acids. Germline CDR1 and CDR2: LGHNA and YNFKEQ. The V gene lost 3 bases and the J gene lost 10 bases, with 10 bases spanning the gap. CDR3 sequence: CASSHSTGIQYF. CDR3 bases: TGTGCCAGCAGCCATAGCACAGGGATTCAGTACTTC.

The chain couples TRBV7-2 to TRBJ1-3, with D hard to call. CDR1 SGHTA and CDR2 FQGNSA come from the germline V gene. V was pared by 5 bases and J by 4 bases, with 12 bases between. This CDR3 contains 14 residues. CDR3 in amino acids: CASSPPSIGNTIYF. The CDR3 DNA is TGTGCCAGCAGCCCCCCCTCCATAGGAAACACCATATATTTT.

The chain couples TRBV9 to TRBJ2-2; the D is unclear. Germline assignment: CDR1 SGDLS and CDR2 YYNGEE. The V end lost 0 bases, the J end lost 3 bases, and 15 bases lay between the germline ends. The CDR3 totals 17 residues. The chain's CDR3 is CASSVVPGPGDTGELFF. In DNA form, the CDR3 reads TGTGCCAGCAGCGTAGTCCCCGGGCCGGGTGACACCGGGGAGCTGTTTTTT.

The chain links TRBV6-5 to TRBJ2-7, with unresolved D. Trimming took 0 bases from V and 0 from J, leaving 9 bases between them. Germline CDR1 MNHEY, CDR2 SVGAGI. The CDR3 is 15 residues long. CDR3 amino acids: CASSYSKYFSYEQYF. Written as DNA, the CDR3 is TGTGCCAGCAGTTACTCGAAGTACTTCTCCTACGAGCAGTACTTC.

The J gene is TRBJ1-4, the V gene TRBV18; D not certain. Trimming left V 5 bases short and J 8 bases short, with 6 bases between. Germline-derived CDR1 and CDR2 are KGHSH and LQKENI. The CDR3 has 11 residues. The CDR3 spells CASSATEKLFF. CDR3 DNA sequence: TGTGCCAGCTCAGCGACAGAAAAACTGTTTTTT.

The chain has TRBV27 and TRBJ2-1; 9 bases align to TRBD1. This CDR3 spans 16 amino acids. The J segment lost 4 bases and the V segment lost 11 bases, leaving 15 bases of the junction unmatched. CDR1 is MNHEY, CDR2 SMNVEV, per germline (reference sequence). The CDR3 DNA is TGTGCCTGCGAAAGACCCACAGGGGGCCCTTACAATGAGCAGTTCTTC. Its translation is CACERPTGGPYNEQFF.

The V call is TRBV6-5, the J call TRBJ1-2; tentatively, D is TRBD1 (5 bases). The V gene's germline CDR1 is MNHEY and CDR2 SVGAGI. The CDR3 extends over 13 amino acids. V was trimmed by 6 bases and J by 9 bases, leaving 17 bases between them. The CDR3 region is CASRRGDFESYTF. CDR3 DNA: TGTGCCAGCAGACGGGGGGATTTCGAGAGCTACACCTTC.

This rearrangement joins TRBV7-6 to TRBJ1-1; 9 nucleotides align to TRBD1. Trimming at V came to 5 bases and at J to 4 bases, leaving 8 bases not matched to a gene. This CDR3 is built from 15 residues. Germline values: CDR1 SGHVS, CDR2 FNYEAQ. Here the CDR3 reads CASSMNRGPGTEAFF. Here the CDR3 DNA reads TGTGCCAGCAGCATGAACAGGGGGCCTGGCACTGAAGCTTTCTTT.

This sequence joins TRBV19 and TRBJ1-5; D possibly corresponds to TRBD1 (5 bases). Germline lookup yields CDR1 LNHDA and CDR2 SQIVND (reference sequence). The CDR3 has 15 amino acids. The ends were cut back, 5 bases at V and 4 bases at J, with 15 bases in the middle. Written as DNA, the CDR3 is TGTGCCAGTAGTCCCCGGGGGATCCAAAATCAGCCCCAGCATTTT. Its protein product is CASSPRGIQNQPQHF.

V and J are TRBV9 and TRBJ1-5; TRBD1 agrees at 7 bases. V dropped 3 bases and J dropped 4; count of bases not matched to a gene: 4. CDR3 length equals 14 residues. Germline CDR1 SGDLS, CDR2 YYNGEE. The CDR3 DNA sequence: TGTGCCAGCAGCGGGGGACAGAGAAATCAGCCCCAGCATTTT. It encodes CASSGGQRNQPQHF. Drawing the rest from reference TRBV9 and TRBJ1-5, the complete variable domain is DSGVTQTPKHLITATGQRVTLRCSPRSGDLSVYWYQQSLDQGLQFLIQYYNGEERAKGNILERFSAQQFPDLHSELNLSSLELGDSALYFCASSGGQRNQPQHFGDGTRLSIL.

The chain carries TRBV5-8 and TRBJ1-5, with 7 bases matching TRBD1. This CDR3 spans 14 amino acids. V trimming: 4 bases; J trimming: 4 bases; junction bases outside the gene matches: 5. Germline CDR1 and CDR2: SGHTS and YDEGEE. The CDR3 region has the DNA TGTGCCAGCAGCGGGGGACAGCCAAATCAGCCCCAGCATTTT. Its translation is CASSGGQPNQPQHF.